This T cell receptor (beta chain) came from a study of blood T cells in healthy people across ages. Healthy Caucasian individuals from Russia aged about 6 to 95 were enrolled as donors. The germline V gene encodes CDR1 SGHNT and CDR2 YENEEA. The length of the CDR3 is 16 residues. Trimming removed 8 bases from V and 3 bases from J, with 21 bases in between. Through a sample-barcoded 5' primer and a J-beta primer mix, a second PCR was run for roughly 7 to 12 cycles. Every molecule of cDNA carried a tag from a template-switch adaptor with 12 random nucleotides. TCRdb re-analysed the 5' RACE reads in MiXCR, keeping a single row per CDR3 protein. The sample comprises fewer than 1,000,000 distinct CDR3 sequences, about 42% of which are singletons, and about a sixth rests with the top ten.

The specimen was blood. The sequence was obtained from an elderly man in good health. V usage is TRBV11-3 and J usage is TRBJ2-3; a weak D match, TRBD2 (5 bases). The CDR3 spells CASGTSGISATDTQYF. The CDR3 DNA reads TGTGCCAGCGGTACCTCCGGGATAAGTGCAACAGATACGCAGTATTTT.